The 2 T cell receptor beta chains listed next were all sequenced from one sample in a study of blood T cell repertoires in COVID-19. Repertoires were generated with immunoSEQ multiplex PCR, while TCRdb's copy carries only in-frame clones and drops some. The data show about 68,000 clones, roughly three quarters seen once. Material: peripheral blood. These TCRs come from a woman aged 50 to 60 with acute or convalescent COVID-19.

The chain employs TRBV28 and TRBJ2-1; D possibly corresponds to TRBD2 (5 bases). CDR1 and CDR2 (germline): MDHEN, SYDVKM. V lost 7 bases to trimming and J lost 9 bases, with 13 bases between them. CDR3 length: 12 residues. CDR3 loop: CASKGLGVEQFF. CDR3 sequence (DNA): TGTGCCAGCAAAGGTCTGGGAGTTGAGCAGTTCTTC.

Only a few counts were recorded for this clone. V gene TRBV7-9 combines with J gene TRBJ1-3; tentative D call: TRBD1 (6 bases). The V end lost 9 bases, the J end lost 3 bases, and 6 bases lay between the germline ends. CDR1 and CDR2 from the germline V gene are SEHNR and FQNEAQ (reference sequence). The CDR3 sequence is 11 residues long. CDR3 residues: CARGGGNTIYF. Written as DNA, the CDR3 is TGTGCCAGAGGGGGTGGAAACACCATATATTTT.